The next 27 T cell receptor beta chains were all read from a single sample in a study of cytomegalovirus exposure and HLA in healthy donors. The study ran its PCR with 60 Vbeta and 13 Jbeta primers. Clones were read by immunoSEQ multiplex PCR, and TCRdb kept only the in-frame ones, dropping some. The sample yields 180,000 or so clones, approximately 85% seen once. The source material was PBMCs. Receptors were obtained from a man aged 18 to 29 in good health and CMV-seropositive.

The chain links TRBV2 to TRBJ1-6, with a weak D call TRBD1 (5 bases). V lost 3 bases to trimming and J lost 6 bases, with 15 bases between them. The CDR3 has 16 amino acids. Germline-derived CDR1 and CDR2 are SNHLY and FYNNEI. The CDR3 loop is CASSDRGIAANSPLHF. DNA for the CDR3: TGTGCCAGCAGTGACCGGGGGATAGCTGCTAATTCACCCCTCCACTTT. Full variable domain (outside the CDR3, taken from reference TRBV2 and TRBJ1-6): EPEVTQTPSHQVTQMGQEVILRCVPISNHLYFYWYRQILGQKVEFLVSFYNNEISEKSEIFDDQFSVERPDGSNFTLKIRSTKLEDSAMYFCASSDRGIAANSPLHFGNGTRLTVT.

This clone was detected only a few times. V gene TRBV13 combines with J gene TRBJ1-6, with 10 bases identical to TRBD1. Per germline, CDR1 PRHDT and CDR2 FYEKMQ (reference sequence). V lost 5 bases, J lost 6 bases, and 4 bases stayed unmatched. This CDR3 spans 15 amino acids. The CDR3, as DNA: TGTGCCAGCAGCCTACGGACAGGGGGTAATTCACCCCTCCACTTT. Protein: CASSLRTGGNSPLHF.

The V and J genes are TRBV6-5 and TRBJ2-1; TRBD2 agrees at 7 bases. V gave up 4 bases and J gave up 7 bases; unmatched junction bases: 13. The CDR3 has 16 residues. The germline V gene has CDR1 MNHEY and CDR2 SVGAGI. CDR3 coding DNA: TGTGCCAGCAGTTTCACCCCTGGACTAGAGGGGAATGAGCAGTTCTTC. Its translation: CASSFTPGLEGNEQFF.

The chain combines TRBV11-2 with TRBJ2-7, with D tentatively TRBD1 (6 bases). The V end lost 8 bases, the J end lost 2 bases, and 16 bases lay between the germline ends. Germline V gene sequence: CDR1 SGHAT, CDR2 FQNNGV. The CDR3 spans 14 residues. The CDR3 spells CASGAAGVAYEQYF. The CDR3 nucleotides are TGTGCCAGCGGGGCCGCAGGGGTGGCCTACGAGCAGTACTTC.

The chain is built from TRBV7-9 and TRBJ1-1, with TRBD1 matching 9 bases. V shed 2 bases, J shed 8 bases, and the junction held 12 bases outside the gene matches. Germline V CDR1 and CDR2: SEHNR, FQNEAQ (reference sequence). The CDR3 covers 16 residues. CDR3: CASSLQRDRDLGEAFF. The CDR3 region has the DNA TGTGCCAGCAGCTTACAAAGGGACAGGGATTTAGGAGAAGCTTTCTTT. Full variable domain (missing parts from reference TRBV7-9 and TRBJ1-1): DTGVSQNPRHKITKRGQNVTFRCDPISEHNRLYWYRQTLGQGPEFLTYFQNEAQLEKSRLLSDRFSAERPKGSFSTLEIQRTEQGDSAMYLCASSLQRDRDLGEAFFGQGTRLTVV.

This clone was counted a single time. This chain joins TRBV6-1 and TRBJ1-1; TRBD1 aligns across 9 bases. The CDR3 covers 14 residues. Germline V gene sequence: CDR1 MNHNS, CDR2 SASEGT. Trimming at V came to 4 bases and at J to 2 bases, leaving 2 bases not matched to a gene. CDR3 nucleotide sequence: TGTGCCAGCAGTGGAACAGGGGGCAACACTGAAGCTTTCTTT. This encodes CASSGTGGNTEAFF.

This clone was seen a few times. V gene TRBV5-1 combines with J gene TRBJ2-7; 7 bases match TRBD1. CDR1 SGHRS and CDR2 YFSETQ come from the germline V gene. With V trimmed by 1 base and J by 6 bases, 13 bases remained unmatched. The CDR3 is made up of 16 amino acids. CDR3 in amino acids: CASSLSLSQGRGEQYF. Written as DNA, the CDR3 is TGCGCCAGCAGCTTGTCTCTGTCACAGGGGAGAGGCGAGCAGTACTTC.

The rearrangement joins TRBV9 to TRBJ2-5; D gene ambiguous. Germline CDR1 SGDLS, CDR2 YYNGEE. The CDR3 is 12 residues long. Trimming shortened V by 7 bases and J by 4 bases, and 11 bases separated the two germline ends. DNA of the CDR3: TGTGCCAGCGCGCGGAGAGGAGAGACCCAGTACTTC. Its translation is CASARRGETQYF.

CDR3 sequence (DNA): TGTGCCAGCAGTAACTTACTAGGAGGTCGAGAGACCCAGTACTTC. Amino acids: CASSNLLGGRETQYF. The V gene is TRBV6-1, the J gene TRBJ2-5; maybe TRBD2 (5 bases). Germline CDR1 reads MNHNS; CDR2 reads SASEGT. The CDR3 runs 15 residues. Trimming removed 5 bases from V and 4 bases from J, with 17 bases in between.

This chain uses TRBV4-1 with TRBJ2-5, with D possibly being TRBD2 (5 bases). The CDR3 is 17 amino acids. CDR1 is MGHRA, CDR2 YSYEKL, per germline. V was pared by 0 bases and J by 2 bases, with 16 bases between. This chain's CDR3 is CASSQEGRGSLQETQYF. In nucleotides, the CDR3 is TGCGCCAGCAGCCAAGAAGGTCGGGGTTCACTACAAGAGACCCAGTACTTC.

This clone was observed a handful of times. V and J are TRBV7-9 and TRBJ2-1; no reliable D call. Germline V lookup: CDR1 SEHNR, CDR2 FQNEAQ (reference sequence). Trimming cost V 5 bases and J 16 bases, with 9 bases left between them. This CDR3 spans 9 amino acids. The CDR3 DNA is TGTGCCAGCAGCCCTCGAGCCTTCTTC. This encodes CASSPRAFF.

The chain employs TRBV30 and TRBJ2-1, with 13 bases matching TRBD2. The trim removed 4 bases at V and 9 bases at J, leaving 15 bases unmatched. The CDR3 spans 17 residues. CDR1 and CDR2 (germline): GTSNPN, SVGIG (reference sequence). CDR3 in DNA: TGTGCCTGGAACTCCGTTTTAACTAGCGGGGGGGCCAGTGAGCAGTTCTTC. It encodes CAWNSVLTSGGASEQFF.

V usage is TRBV30 and J usage is TRBJ2-3, with 8 bases that match TRBD2. This CDR3 spans 15 amino acids. Germline assignment: CDR1 GTSNPN and CDR2 SVGIG (reference sequence). The ends lost 6 bases at V and 3 bases at J; junction bases unmatched: 11. The CDR3 DNA is TGTGCCTGTCCCCCCGAGCGGGGGCTGACAGATACGCAGTATTTT. Translating it yields CACPPERGLTDTQYF. Based on the CDR3 plus reference TRBV30 and TRBJ2-3, the full variable domain is SQTIHQWPATLVQPVGSPLSLECTVEGTSNPNLYWYRQAAGRGLQLLFYSVGIGQISSEVPQNLSASRPQDRQFILSSKKLLLSDSGFYLCACPPERGLTDTQYFGPGTRLTVL.

This clone was counted a few times. V usage is TRBV5-6 and J usage is TRBJ2-7; the match to TRBD1 covers 9 bases. Germline V gene sequence: CDR1 SGHDT, CDR2 YYEEEE. V shed 4 bases and J 4 bases; nucleotides not matched to a gene: 6. CDR3 size: 14 residues. The CDR3 spells CASSRDRVRYEQYF. The CDR3 region has the DNA TGTGCCAGCAGCCGGGACAGGGTTCGGTACGAGCAGTACTTC.

In this sample, this clone turned up once. The chain joins TRBV9 to TRBJ1-1, with D perhaps TRBD1 (5 bases). In germline, CDR1 is SGDLS, CDR2 YYNGEE. This CDR3 region has 14 residues. V shed 6 bases and J shed 7 bases, with 19 bases lying between them. The DNA for the CDR3 is TGTGCCAGCACCCCGTTCTTAAGGGGCGATGAAGCTTTCTTT. Its translation is CASTPFLRGDEAFF.

This chain links TRBV27 with TRBJ1-4; D remains unclear. Per the germline V gene, CDR1 is MNHEY and CDR2 is SMNVEV (reference sequence). The CDR3 sequence is 15 residues long. V lost 6 bases and J lost 10, with 21 bases in between. Here the CDR3 DNA reads TGTGCCAGCAGCATCCGGGCCCCCATTGAGGGAAAACTGTTTTTT. This gives the protein CASSIRAPIEGKLFF.

The chain uses TRBV7-6 and TRBJ1-3; D uncertain. Trimming pared 2 bases from V and 0 bases from J, leaving 11 bases between. The CDR3 is made up of 16 amino acids. Germline CDR1 is SGHVS and CDR2 is FNYEAQ. The CDR3 nucleotides are TGTGCCAGCAGCTTACGCGGCGGACTCTCTGGAAACACCATATATTTT. It specifies CASSLRGGLSGNTIYF.

This chain connects TRBV5-6 to TRBJ2-7; D is possibly TRBD1 (6 bases). Per the germline V gene, CDR1 is SGHDT and CDR2 is YYEEEE. The CDR3 runs 15 residues. Trimming took 4 bases from V and 3 from J, leaving 17 bases between them. The CDR3 DNA is TGTGCCAGCAGCCTGGACAGTTCCTCAGTCTACGAGCAGTACTTC. Its protein product is CASSLDSSSVYEQYF.

The chain employs TRBV15 and TRBJ1-2, with D tentatively TRBD1 (5 bases). CDR3 length equals 15 residues. Germline V gene lookup returns CDR1 LNHNV and CDR2 YYDKDF (reference sequence). V shed 1 base and J shed 1 base, with 10 bases lying between them. The CDR3 protein is CATSRGQQINYGYTF. In nucleotides, the CDR3 is TGTGCCACCAGCAGAGGACAGCAGATTAACTATGGCTACACCTTC.

The DNA of the CDR3 is TGTGCCAGCAGCCCCACAGGGCGGCAGCCCCAGCATTTT. It yields the protein CASSPTGRQPQHF. J is TRBJ1-5 and V is TRBV7-2, with D perhaps matching TRBD1 (6 bases). The CDR3 loop spans 13 amino acids. Germline-derived CDR1 and CDR2 are SGHTA and FQGNSA. V was shortened by 5 bases and J by 7 bases, with 12 bases between the two germline ends.

The chain has TRBV7-8 and TRBJ1-2, with 9 bases identical to TRBD1. In germline, CDR1 is SGHVS, CDR2 FQNEAQ. CDR3 length: 18 amino acids. Trimming at V came to 3 bases and at J to 0 bases, leaving 11 bases not matched to a gene. In nucleotides, the CDR3 is TGTGCCAGCAGCTTTCGCCGGGACAGGGAACTTTCTAACTATGGCTACACCTTC. Translation gives CASSFRRDRELSNYGYTF.

This clone was seen only a few times. The chain has TRBV6-5 and TRBJ1-4, with 9 bases that match TRBD1. Germline V gene sequence: CDR1 MNHEY, CDR2 SVGAGI. V dropped 1 base and J dropped 6; count of bases not matched to a gene: 0. CDR3 length equals 14 residues. CDR3 sequence reads: CASSYYRGHEKLFF. The CDR3 nucleotides are TGTGCCAGCAGTTACTACAGGGGGCATGAAAAACTGTTTTTT.

V is TRBV10-3 and J is TRBJ1-2; D remains unclear. This CDR3 is built from 12 residues. V lost 8 bases to trimming and J lost 6 bases, with 13 bases between them. In germline, CDR1 is ENHRY, CDR2 SYGVKD. The CDR3 DNA is TGTGCCATCGCCCAGAGACTAGATGGCTACACCTTC. Protein: CAIAQRLDGYTF.

This chain links TRBV7-2 with TRBJ1-3; possible D gene TRBD1, 5 bases. Germline CDR1 SGHTA, CDR2 FQGNSA. CDR3 length: 13 residues. V was clipped by 9 bases and J by 1 base, with 10 bases between them. Written as DNA, the CDR3 is TGTGCCAGTACCAGGGATTCTGGAAACACCATATATTTT. It codes for CASTRDSGNTIYF.

The gene calls are TRBV6-5 and TRBJ2-1; no clear D. The V and J ends lost 5 bases and 3 bases respectively, with 14 bases between them. Germline loops: CDR1 MNHEY, CDR2 SVGAGI. This CDR3 contains 15 residues. CDR3 loop: CASSLGASDYNEQFF. The CDR3 DNA reads as TGTGCCAGCAGTCTTGGAGCCTCGGACTACAATGAGCAGTTCTTC.

This clone was seen once. This chain links TRBV9 with TRBJ1-2; TRBD1 might be the D (6 bases). Germline loops: CDR1 SGDLS, CDR2 YYNGEE. CDR3 length: 15 residues. V lost 2 bases, J lost 4 bases, and 15 bases lay in between. CDR3 sequence reads: CASSVHQGRGYGYTF. The CDR3 bases are TGTGCCAGCAGCGTTCATCAGGGGAGAGGCTATGGCTACACCTTC.

V and J are TRBV5-1 and TRBJ2-5, with 7 bases aligning to TRBD1. The J segment lost 5 bases and the V segment lost 0 bases, leaving 10 bases of the junction unmatched. Germline loops: CDR1 SGHRS, CDR2 YFSETQ. The CDR3 consists of 16 residues. The CDR3 coding sequence is TGCGCCAGCAGCTTGGACAGGGGTGGAGTAGTGGAGACCCAGTACTTC. Protein sequence: CASSLDRGGVVETQYF.